These 21 T cell receptor beta chains were sequenced from one sample in a study of a mutant IDH1 vaccine in newly diagnosed glioma. Data came from immunoSEQ multiplex PCR; TCRdb stores just in-frame clones and leaves some out. The table records some 57,000 clones, about 80% of them present only once. Regarding time point: week 47, end of study. The content of each vaccine dose was 300 ug of mutant IDH1 20-mer peptide, and topical imiquimod accompanied it. No antigen is known for these receptors. This sample comprised PBMCs, obtained from a glioma patient whose treatment included an IDH1 peptide vaccine. These receptors were obtained from a woman aged 40-49 years with glioma. Some clones in this sample may be carry-over from other donors' samples.

This clone was picked up one time. The chain joins TRBV6-5 to TRBJ1-2, with D maybe TRBD1 (5 bases). Per the germline V gene, CDR1 is MNHEY and CDR2 is SVGAGI. There are 12 residues in the CDR3. Trimming removed 6 bases at V and 4 bases at J, with 9 bases between. This CDR3 is CASRRQIYGYTF. The DNA of the CDR3 is TGTGCCAGCAGGAGACAGATCTATGGCTACACCTTC.

This chain joins TRBV12-5 and TRBJ1-4, with 7 bases identical to TRBD1. There are 16 residues in the CDR3. J gave up 5 bases and V 1 base, and 7 bases lay outside the gene matches. CDR1 LGHNT and CDR2 FRNRAP come from the germline V gene. CDR3 residues: CASGLGTTGLNEKLFF. DNA of the CDR3: TGTGCTAGTGGTTTGGGAACGACAGGGTTAAATGAAAAACTGTTTTTT.

The gene calls are TRBV28 and TRBJ1-2; no clear D gene. Trimming removed 7 bases from V and 0 bases from J, with 15 bases in between. This CDR3 spans 15 amino acids. The germline CDR1 and CDR2 sequences are MDHEN and SYDVKM. The CDR3: CASIPIGNPNYGYTF. The CDR3 bases are TGTGCCAGCATCCCGATCGGCAACCCTAACTATGGCTACACCTTC.

This clone was seen just once. This chain joins TRBV15 and TRBJ1-1, with D possibly being TRBD1 (6 bases). V gave up 0 bases and J gave up 5 bases, with 13 bases separating them. This CDR3 contains 15 residues. Germline-derived CDR1 and CDR2 are LNHNV and YYDKDF (reference sequence). The CDR3 protein is CATSRDRGASTEAFF. Written as DNA, the CDR3 is TGTGCCACCAGCAGAGATCGGGGGGCGAGTACTGAAGCTTTCTTT.

This chain uses TRBV10-3 with TRBJ1-5, with D maybe TRBD1 (6 bases). V was clipped by 5 bases and J by 0 bases, with 8 bases between them. CDR1 ENHRY and CDR2 SYGVKD come from the germline V gene. The CDR3 covers 14 residues. The CDR3 DNA reads as TGTGCCATCAGTCCGGACAGTAGCAATCAGCCCCAGCATTTT. Protein: CAISPDSSNQPQHF.

This clone appeared a single time. This chain links TRBV10-2 with TRBJ2-1; D not resolved. CDR3 length: 12 residues. Per the germline V gene, CDR1 is WSHSY and CDR2 is SAAADI. V lost 3 bases and J 9 bases, leaving 9 bases between the germline ends. CDR3 protein: CASSESAFEQFF. The CDR3 DNA is TGCGCCAGCAGTGAATCGGCTTTTGAGCAGTTCTTC.

The gene calls are TRBV5-6 and TRBJ2-6; no definite D call. The CDR3 runs to 14 residues. Germline V gene lookup returns CDR1 SGHDT and CDR2 YYEEEE. V was shortened by 2 bases and J by 0 bases, with 3 bases between the two germline ends. This chain's CDR3 is CASSFNSGANVLTF. CDR3 coding DNA: TGTGCCAGCAGCTTCAACTCTGGGGCCAACGTCCTGACTTTC.

The rearrangement joins TRBV5-1 to TRBJ1-1; TRBD1 aligns across 8 bases. V lost 0 bases to trimming and J lost 7 bases; unmatched junction nucleotides: 8. The CDR3 spans 15 residues. Germline CDR1 SGHRS, CDR2 YFSETQ. This CDR3 is CASSLAGGREGEAFF. DNA of the CDR3: TGCGCCAGCAGCTTGGCAGGGGGCAGGGAGGGTGAAGCTTTCTTT.

To note about this clone: A junction end diverges from the germline sequence, so it may reflect a read error. The chain couples TRBV6-5 to TRBJ1-2, with D hard to call. Germline V CDR1 and CDR2: MNHEY, SVGAGI. CDR3 length equals 12 residues. CDR3 sequence: CASRYSGAGYTF. The CDR3 DNA reads as TGTGCCAGCAGATACTCGGGTGCGGGCTACACCTTC.

Of note for this clone: The CDR3 end shows no conserved phenylalanine or tryptophan, and so a read error is likely. This rearrangement joins TRBV4-1 to TRBJ2-7; D remains ambiguous. Trimming removed 2 bases from V and 0 bases from J, with 11 bases in between. The germline V gene has CDR1 MGHRA and CDR2 YSYEKL. The CDR3 is made up of 15 amino acids. The CDR3 coding sequence is TGCGCCAGCAGCCAATATATGGGTCCCTCCTACGAGCAGTACCTC. This gives the protein CASSQYMGPSYEQYL.

The rearrangement joins TRBV19 to TRBJ2-7; weak D call: TRBD2 (7 bases). V lost 4 bases and J lost 3, with 13 bases in between. CDR3 length: 14 amino acids. In germline, CDR1 is LNHDA, CDR2 SQIVND (reference sequence). This CDR3 is CASSSPGGHYEQYF. The CDR3 DNA reads TGTGCCAGTAGTAGTCCCGGGGGGCACTACGAGCAGTACTTC.

This clone was recorded only once. The chain has TRBV10-2 and TRBJ2-3; D uncertain. V was clipped by 2 bases and J by 1 base, with 7 bases between them. The CDR3 is made up of 14 amino acids. Germline-derived CDR1 and CDR2 are WSHSY and SAAADI. This CDR3 reads CASSETIRTDTQYF. The CDR3 bases are TGCGCCAGCAGTGAGACTATTCGCACAGATACGCAGTATTTT.

The chain recombines TRBV5-5 with TRBJ1-5; D is undetermined. V lost 1 base to trimming and J lost 5 bases, with 7 bases between them. This CDR3 contains 13 residues. CDR1 and CDR2 (germline): SGHKS, YYEKEE (reference sequence). DNA of the CDR3: TGTGCCAGCAGCTTGAGCCCCCATCAGCCCCAGCATTTT. This gives the protein CASSLSPHQPQHF. Looking up the rest from reference TRBV5-5 and TRBJ1-5 gives the full variable domain: DAGVTQSPTHLIKTRGQQVTLRCSPISGHKSVSWYQQVLGQGPQFIFQYYEKEERGRGNFPDRFSARQFPNYSSELNVNALLLGDSALYLCASSLSPHQPQHFGDGTRLSIL.

This clone turned up a few times. The chain links TRBV5-1 to TRBJ2-3, with TRBD2 matching over 7 bases. Losses at the gene ends were 0 bases for V and 1 base for J; bases not matched to a gene: 2. This CDR3 has 15 amino acids. The germline V gene encodes CDR1 SGHRS and CDR2 YFSETQ. Written as DNA, the CDR3 is TGCGCCAGCAGCTTGGCTCTAGCGGGCACAGATACGCAGTATTTT. Protein product: CASSLALAGTDTQYF.

The chain recombines TRBV6-1 with TRBJ2-7, with unresolved D. Deletions cut 5 bases from V and 7 bases from J, with 18 bases between. CDR1 is MNHNS and CDR2 is SASEGT in the germline V gene. CDR3 length: 14 amino acids. The chain's CDR3 is CASSTKDAMGEQYF. The CDR3 nucleotides are TGTGCCAGCAGTACTAAGGACGCCATGGGGGAGCAGTACTTC.

The chain recombines TRBV10-1 with TRBJ1-1, with no clear D. Germline loops: CDR1 WNHNN, CDR2 SYGVQD (reference sequence). The CDR3 consists of 12 residues. Trimming took 6 bases from V and 0 from J, leaving 5 bases between them. The CDR3 reads CASRSLNTEAFF. Written as DNA, the CDR3 is TGCGCCAGCAGGAGCCTGAACACTGAAGCTTTCTTT.

This clone was detected a few times. The V and J genes are TRBV6-1 and TRBJ2-7; D gene uncertain. The germline V and J ends were trimmed by 6 bases and 0 bases, with 15 bases remaining between them. The CDR3 has 15 residues. CDR1 MNHNS and CDR2 SASEGT come from the germline V gene. The CDR3 nucleotides are TGTGCCAGCAGCCCATCCTGGGCTACCTCCTACGAGCAGTACTTC. It specifies CASSPSWATSYEQYF.

CDR3 DNA sequence: TGCGCCAGCAGTGAGAACGGGAACTATGGCTACACCTTC. It codes for CASSENGNYGYTF. The V gene is TRBV10-2, the J gene TRBJ1-2; D gene uncertain. The germline V and J ends were trimmed by 2 bases and 2 bases, with 6 bases remaining between them. The germline CDR1 and CDR2 sequences are WSHSY and SAAADI. CDR3 length: 13 residues.

This clone was seen once. This rearrangement joins TRBV7-2 to TRBJ2-7; D gene ambiguous. The ends were cut back, 1 base at V and 4 bases at J, with 8 bases in the middle. The CDR3 covers 13 residues. Germline V gene sequence: CDR1 SGHTA, CDR2 FQGNSA. CDR3 DNA sequence: TGTGCCAGCAGCTTAGTAGACGGGTACGAGCAGTACTTC. Protein: CASSLVDGYEQYF.

The rearrangement links TRBV6-1 to TRBJ1-1, with D perhaps TRBD1 (6 bases). CDR3 size: 14 residues. Trimming removed 4 bases at V and 0 bases at J, with 9 bases between. CDR1 is MNHNS, CDR2 SASEGT, per germline. In DNA form, the CDR3 reads TGTGCCAGCAGTGCACGGGACATGAACACTGAAGCTTTCTTT. Translated: CASSARDMNTEAFF.

The CDR3 protein is CASSGLRVNEQYF. In DNA form, the CDR3 reads TGCGCCAGCAGCGGCCTCAGGGTCAACGAGCAGTACTTC. This sequence joins TRBV5-1 and TRBJ2-7; weak D call: TRBD1 (5 bases). This CDR3 is 13 amino acids long. Germline V gene data show CDR1 as SGHRS and CDR2 as YFSETQ. Trimming left V 4 bases short and J 5 bases short, with 13 bases between.